This record looks at one T cell receptor beta chain sequence and its context. Its specificity is not known. It was with 60 Vbeta and 13 Jbeta primers that the PCR ran. Repertoires were generated with immunoSEQ multiplex PCR, while TCRdb's copy carries only in-frame clones and drops some. The sample contains around 40,000 clones, around two thirds of which appear only once. This sample stems from a study of cytomegalovirus exposure and HLA in healthy donors. Study-wide points: A few of the chains that were CMV-associated were confirmed in vitro to be specific for CMV antigens.

Nominal health characterized the donors when sampled, though unrecorded immune exposures were likely. The V end was cut by 0 bases, the J end by 5 bases, with 13 bases between. The germline CDR1 and CDR2 sequences are GTSNPN and SVGIG (reference sequence). The CDR3 sequence is 14 residues long. The source material was PBMCs. The chain uses TRBV30 and TRBJ2-5, with D maybe TRBD2 (6 bases). The source is a human donor in good health. CDR3 coding DNA: TGTGCCTGGAGTGTATCAAGGCTAGCGGAGACCCAGTACTTC. Amino acid sequence: CAWSVSRLAETQYF. Filled out from reference TRBV30 and TRBJ2-5, the complete variable domain reads SQTIHQWPATLVQPVGSPLSLECTVEGTSNPNLYWYRQAAGRGLQLLFYSVGIGQISSEVPQNLSASRPQDRQFILSSKKLLLSDSGFYLCAWSVSRLAETQYFGPGTRLLVL.